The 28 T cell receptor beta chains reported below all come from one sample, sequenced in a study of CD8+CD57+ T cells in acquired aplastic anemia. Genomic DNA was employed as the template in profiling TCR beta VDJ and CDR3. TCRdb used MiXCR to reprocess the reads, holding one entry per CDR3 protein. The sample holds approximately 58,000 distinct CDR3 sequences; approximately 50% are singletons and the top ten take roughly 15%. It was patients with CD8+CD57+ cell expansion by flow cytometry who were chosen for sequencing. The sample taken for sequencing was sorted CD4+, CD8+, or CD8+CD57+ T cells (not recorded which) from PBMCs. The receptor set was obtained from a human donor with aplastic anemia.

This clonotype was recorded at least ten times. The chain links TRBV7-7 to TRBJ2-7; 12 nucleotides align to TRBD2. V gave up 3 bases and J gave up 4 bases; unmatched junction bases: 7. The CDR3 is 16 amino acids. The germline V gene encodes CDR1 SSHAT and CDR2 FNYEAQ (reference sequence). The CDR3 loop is CASSFASGGAGYEQYV. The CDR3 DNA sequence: TGTGCCAGCAGCTTCGCTAGCGGGGGGGCCGGTTACGAGCAGTACGTC.

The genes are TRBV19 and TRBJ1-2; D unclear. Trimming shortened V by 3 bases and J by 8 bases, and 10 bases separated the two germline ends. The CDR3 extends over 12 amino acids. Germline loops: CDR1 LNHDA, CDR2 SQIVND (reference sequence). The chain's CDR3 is CASSIWQNGYTF. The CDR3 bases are TGTGCCAGTAGTATTTGGCAGAACGGCTACACCTTC.

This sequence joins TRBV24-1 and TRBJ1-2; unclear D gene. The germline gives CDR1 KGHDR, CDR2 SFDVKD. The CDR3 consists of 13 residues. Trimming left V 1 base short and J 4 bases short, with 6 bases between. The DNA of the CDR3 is TGTGCCACCAGTGATTTAGCCTTCTATGGCTACACCTTC. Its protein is CATSDLAFYGYTF.

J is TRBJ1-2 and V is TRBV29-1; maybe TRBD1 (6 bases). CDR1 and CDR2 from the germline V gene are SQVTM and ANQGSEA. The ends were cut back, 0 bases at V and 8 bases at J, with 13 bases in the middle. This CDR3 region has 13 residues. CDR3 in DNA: TGCAGCGTTGAAGAGGCAGGGGTGCTGGGCTACACCTTC. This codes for CSVEEAGVLGYTF. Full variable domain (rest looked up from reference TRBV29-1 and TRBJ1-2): SAVISQKPSRDICQRGTSLTIQCQVDSQVTMMFWYRQQPGQSLTLIATANQGSEATYESGFVIDKFPISRPNLTFSTLTVSNMSPEDSSIYLCSVEEAGVLGYTFGSGTRLTVV.

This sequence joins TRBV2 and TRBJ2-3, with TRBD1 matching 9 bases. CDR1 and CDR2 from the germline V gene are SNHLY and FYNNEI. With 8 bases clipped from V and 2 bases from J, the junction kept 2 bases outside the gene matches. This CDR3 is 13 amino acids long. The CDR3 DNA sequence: TGTGCCAGCGGGGACAGGGACACAGATACGCAGTATTTT. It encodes CASGDRDTDTQYF.

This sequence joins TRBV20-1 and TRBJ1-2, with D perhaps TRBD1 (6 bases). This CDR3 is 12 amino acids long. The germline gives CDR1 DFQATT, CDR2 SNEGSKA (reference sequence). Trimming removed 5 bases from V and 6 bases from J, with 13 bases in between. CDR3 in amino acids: CSAPDRLDGYTF. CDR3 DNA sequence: TGCAGTGCTCCCGACAGGCTAGATGGCTACACCTTC.

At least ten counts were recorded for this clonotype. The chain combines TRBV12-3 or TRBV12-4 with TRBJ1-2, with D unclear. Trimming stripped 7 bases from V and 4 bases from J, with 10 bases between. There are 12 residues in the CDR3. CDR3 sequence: CASTRTTYGYTF. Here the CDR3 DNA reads TGTGCCAGCACCAGGACTACCTATGGCTACACCTTC.

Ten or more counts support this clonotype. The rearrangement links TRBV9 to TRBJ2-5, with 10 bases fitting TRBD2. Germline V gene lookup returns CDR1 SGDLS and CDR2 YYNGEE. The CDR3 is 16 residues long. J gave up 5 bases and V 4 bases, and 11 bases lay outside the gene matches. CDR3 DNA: TGTGCCAGCAGCTCCTCGGAGCGGGGGGGCCGGGAGACCCAGTACTTC. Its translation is CASSSSERGGRETQYF.

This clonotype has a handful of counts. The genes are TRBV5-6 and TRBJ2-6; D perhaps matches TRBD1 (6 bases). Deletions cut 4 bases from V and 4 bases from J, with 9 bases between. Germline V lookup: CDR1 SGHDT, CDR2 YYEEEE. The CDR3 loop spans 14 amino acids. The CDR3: CASSPGTGANVLTF. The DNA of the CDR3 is TGTGCCAGCAGCCCCGGGACAGGGGCCAACGTCCTGACTTTC.

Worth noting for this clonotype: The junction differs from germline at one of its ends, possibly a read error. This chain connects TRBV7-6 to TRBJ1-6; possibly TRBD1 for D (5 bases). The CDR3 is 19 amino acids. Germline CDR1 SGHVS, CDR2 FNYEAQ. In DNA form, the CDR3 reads TGTGCCAGCAGCTTAGGGCAACAGGCCCTTAGCTCCGATAATTCACCCCCCCACTTT. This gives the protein CASSLGQQALSSDNSPPHF.

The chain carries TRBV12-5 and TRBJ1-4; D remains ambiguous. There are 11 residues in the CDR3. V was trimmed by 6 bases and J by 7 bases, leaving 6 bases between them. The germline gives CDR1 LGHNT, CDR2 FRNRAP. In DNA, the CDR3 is TGTGCTAGTGGCTACGGTGAAAAACTGTTTTTT. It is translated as CASGYGEKLFF.

The CDR3 reads CASRESGTEAFF. In nucleotides, the CDR3 is TGTGCCAGCAGGGAATCAGGGACTGAAGCTTTCTTT. V usage is TRBV2 and J usage is TRBJ1-1, with D possibly TRBD1 on 5 matching bases. This CDR3 contains 12 residues. Deletions cut 6 bases from V and 5 bases from J, with 10 bases between. The germline gives CDR1 SNHLY, CDR2 FYNNEI.

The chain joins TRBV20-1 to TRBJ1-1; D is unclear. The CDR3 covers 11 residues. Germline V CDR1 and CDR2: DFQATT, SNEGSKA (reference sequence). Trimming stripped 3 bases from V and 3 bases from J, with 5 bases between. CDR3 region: CSASIHTEAFF. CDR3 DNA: TGCAGTGCTAGCATCCACACTGAAGCTTTCTTT.

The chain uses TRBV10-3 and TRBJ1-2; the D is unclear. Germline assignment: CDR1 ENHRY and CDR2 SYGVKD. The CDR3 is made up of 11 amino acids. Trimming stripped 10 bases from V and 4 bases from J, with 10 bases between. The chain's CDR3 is CATAESYGYTF. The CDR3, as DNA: TGTGCCACCGCGGAAAGCTATGGCTACACCTTC.

The CDR3 DNA is TGTGCCAGTACGGCGGGACAGTTAAATTCACCCCTCCACTTT. Its translation: CASTAGQLNSPLHF. The genes are TRBV19 and TRBJ1-6, with TRBD1 identical over 7 bases. Germline CDR1 is LNHDA and CDR2 is SQIVND (reference sequence). V lost 7 bases, J lost 7 bases, and 7 bases stayed unmatched. The CDR3 has 14 residues.

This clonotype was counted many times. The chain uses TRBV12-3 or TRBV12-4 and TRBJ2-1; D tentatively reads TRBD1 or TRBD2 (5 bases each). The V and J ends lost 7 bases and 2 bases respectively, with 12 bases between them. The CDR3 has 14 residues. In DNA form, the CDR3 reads TGTGCCAGCACTCGTGGGGGAACCTACAATGAGCAGTTCTTC. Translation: CASTRGGTYNEQFF.

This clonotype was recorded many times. In nucleotides, the CDR3 is TGTGCCAGCAGTTGGTCCAGGTTGGATGAGCAGTTCTTC. Its protein is CASSWSRLDEQFF. V is TRBV27 and J is TRBJ2-1; D not resolved. Germline-derived CDR1 and CDR2 are MNHEY and SMNVEV (reference sequence). The V end lost 4 bases, the J end lost 8 bases, and 12 bases lay between the germline ends. The CDR3 has 13 residues.

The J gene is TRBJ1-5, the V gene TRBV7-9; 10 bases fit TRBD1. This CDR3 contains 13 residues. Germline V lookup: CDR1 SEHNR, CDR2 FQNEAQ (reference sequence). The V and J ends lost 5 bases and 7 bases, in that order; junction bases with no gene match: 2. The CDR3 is CASSLTGGQPQHF. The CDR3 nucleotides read TGTGCCAGCAGCCTGACAGGGGGCCAGCCCCAGCATTTT.

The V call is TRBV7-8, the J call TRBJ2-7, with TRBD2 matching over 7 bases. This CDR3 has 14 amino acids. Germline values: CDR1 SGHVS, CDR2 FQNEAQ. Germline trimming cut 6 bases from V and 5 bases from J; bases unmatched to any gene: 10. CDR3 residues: CASRKRLAFHEQYF. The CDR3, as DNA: TGTGCCAGCAGAAAACGACTAGCCTTCCACGAGCAGTACTTC.

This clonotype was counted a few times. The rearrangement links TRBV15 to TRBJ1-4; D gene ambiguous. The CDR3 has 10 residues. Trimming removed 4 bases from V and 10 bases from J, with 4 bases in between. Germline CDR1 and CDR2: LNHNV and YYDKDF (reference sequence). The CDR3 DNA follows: TGTGCCACCAGCAACGGAAAACTGTTTTTT. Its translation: CATSNGKLFF.

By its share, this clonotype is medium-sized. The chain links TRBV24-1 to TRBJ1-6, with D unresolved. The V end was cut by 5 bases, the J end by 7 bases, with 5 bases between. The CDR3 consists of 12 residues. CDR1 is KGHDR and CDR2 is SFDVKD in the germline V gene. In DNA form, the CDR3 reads TGTGCCACCAGTGCTGGAAATTCACCCCTCCACTTT. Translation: CATSAGNSPLHF.

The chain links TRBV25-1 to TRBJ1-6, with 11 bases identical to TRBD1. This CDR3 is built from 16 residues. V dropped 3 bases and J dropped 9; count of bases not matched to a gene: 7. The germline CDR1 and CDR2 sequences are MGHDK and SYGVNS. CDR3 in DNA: TGTGCCAGCAGTGACCGGACAGGGGGCACTGGTTCACCCCTCCACTTT. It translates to CASSDRTGGTGSPLHF.

For the CDR3, the DNA is TGCAGTGTCGCCCTCCGGGACAGGGTCAACAATGAGCAGTTCTTC. Encoded protein: CSVALRDRVNNEQFF. This rearrangement joins TRBV20-1 to TRBJ2-1, with 9 bases that match TRBD1. Trimming at V came to 7 bases and at J to 5 bases, leaving 12 bases not matched to a gene. The CDR3 spans 15 residues. CDR1 and CDR2 (germline): DFQATT, SNEGSKA (reference sequence).

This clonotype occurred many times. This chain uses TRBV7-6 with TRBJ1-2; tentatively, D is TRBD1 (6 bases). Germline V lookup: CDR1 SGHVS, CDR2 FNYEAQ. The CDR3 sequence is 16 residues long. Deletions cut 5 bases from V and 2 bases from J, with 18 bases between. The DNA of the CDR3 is TGTGCCAGCAGCCCCTCGTGGGGGCCCACGAACTATGGCTACACCTTC. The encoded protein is CASSPSWGPTNYGYTF.

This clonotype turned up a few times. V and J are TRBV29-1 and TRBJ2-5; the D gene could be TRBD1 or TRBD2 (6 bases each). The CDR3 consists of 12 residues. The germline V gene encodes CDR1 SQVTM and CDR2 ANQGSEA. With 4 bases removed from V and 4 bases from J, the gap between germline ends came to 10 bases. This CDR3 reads CSVVSGAETQYF. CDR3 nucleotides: TGCAGCGTTGTCTCGGGGGCAGAGACCCAGTACTTC. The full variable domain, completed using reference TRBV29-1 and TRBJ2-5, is SAVISQKPSRDICQRGTSLTIQCQVDSQVTMMFWYRQQPGQSLTLIATANQGSEATYESGFVIDKFPISRPNLTFSTLTVSNMSPEDSSIYLCSVVSGAETQYFGPGTRLLVL.

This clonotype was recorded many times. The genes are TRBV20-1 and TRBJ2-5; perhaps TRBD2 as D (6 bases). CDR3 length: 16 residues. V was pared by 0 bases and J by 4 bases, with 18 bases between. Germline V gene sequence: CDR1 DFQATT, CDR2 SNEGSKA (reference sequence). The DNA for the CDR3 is TGCAGTGCTAGAGACGCCCGGGGGAGTAGTGGAGAGACCCAGTACTTC. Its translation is CSARDARGSSGETQYF.

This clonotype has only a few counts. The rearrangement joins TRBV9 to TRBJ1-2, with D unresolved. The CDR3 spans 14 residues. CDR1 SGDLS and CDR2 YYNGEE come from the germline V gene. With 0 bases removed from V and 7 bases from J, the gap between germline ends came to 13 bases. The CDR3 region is CASSVGPTSSGYTF. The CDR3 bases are TGTGCCAGCAGCGTAGGGCCTACCAGCTCTGGCTACACCTTC.

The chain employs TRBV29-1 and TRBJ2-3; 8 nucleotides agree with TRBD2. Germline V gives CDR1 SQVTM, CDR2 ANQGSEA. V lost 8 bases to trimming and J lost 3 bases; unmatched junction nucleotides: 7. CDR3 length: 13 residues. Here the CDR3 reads CSSTGGGTDTQYF. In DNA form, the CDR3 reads TGCAGCTCTACGGGGGGGGGGACAGATACGCAGTATTTT.